This T cell receptor beta chain was sequenced in a study of T-cell memory formation after mild COVID-19. Study observations and caveats: The appearance of some responding clones in pre-infection memory suggested that cross-reactive memory joined. CD4+ bias marked clones expanding day 15 to 37, unlike balanced contracting clones.

CDR3 length: 14 amino acids. In germline, CDR1 is SGHDT, CDR2 YYEEEE. V gave up 2 bases and J gave up 5 bases, with 11 bases separating them. TCRdb called the 5' RACE reads again in MiXCR, with one record for every CDR3 protein. The table records fewer than 450,000 distinct CDR3 sequences, more than 20% of them present only once. In regard to this clonotype: As yet, its antigen is unknown.

Sequenced input: PBMCs or a T cell subset sorted from them (not recorded which). The chain joins TRBV5-6 to TRBJ2-1; perhaps D is TRBD1 or TRBD2 (5 bases each). The TCR was taken from an adult woman who had mild COVID-19 (a few samples of this study predate the infection). Cell type and time point are not known. CDR3 in amino acids: CASSLPGRNNEQFF. As DNA, the CDR3 is TGTGCCAGCAGCTTACCGGGACGGAACAATGAGCAGTTCTTC. Looking up the rest from reference TRBV5-6 and TRBJ2-1 gives the full variable domain: DAGVTQSPTHLIKTRGQQVTLRCSPKSGHDTVSWYQQALGQGPQFIFQYYEEEERQRGNFPDRFSGHQFPNYSSELNVNALLLGDSALYLCASSLPGRNNEQFFGPGTRLTVL.